The present T cell receptor beta chain was sequenced within a study of regulatory T cells in long-lasting Graves disease. Note on this clonotype: Its matching antigen is unknown.

CDR3 size: 14 residues. The germline CDR1 and CDR2 sequences are DFQATT and SNEGSKA (reference sequence). Trimming removed 6 bases at V and 4 bases at J, with 15 bases between. Broader study findings: Lower TCR diversity characterized persistent Graves' patients relative to newly diagnosed patients. Between persistent patients, thousands of public clonotypes were shared, exceeding the approximately 870 shared between new patients.

Specified time point: newly diagnosed GD, antithyroid drugs for less than 3 months. Following extraction of RNA from PBMCs, that RNA was used to make the TCR library. iRepertoire HTBI primers and Arm-PCR of CDR3 regions built TCR beta libraries. TCRdb independently ran MiXCR on the multiplex PCR reads; one entry per CDR3 protein. The sample includes 440,000 or so distinct CDR3 sequences, 16% of them seen just once. These data also featured in a second study, about T cells in Graves' hyperthyroidism and ophthalmopathy. According to that study: The HTBI primer set drove a first-round RT-PCR of the TCR CDR3.

This clonotype was sampled from a woman under 40 with Graves disease. This specimen was peripheral blood mononuclear cells (PBMCs), taken at new diagnosis, from a patient treated with antithyroid drugs. The chain uses TRBV20-1 and TRBJ1-4; D uncertain. The CDR3 DNA follows: TGCAGTGCCACCGGCGGAGCTAGTAATGAAAAACTGTTTTTT. It specifies CSATGGASNEKLFF.